A single T cell receptor beta chain is shown here with its context. One junction end disagrees with the germline gene, perhaps due to a read error. This record comes from a study of identical twins. The CDR3 sequence is 11 residues long. Looked up from germline, CDR1 is MNHEY and CDR2 is SMNVEV (reference sequence). TCRdb recomputed calls from the 5' RACE reads with MiXCR, one row per CDR3 protein. The sample has 600,000 to 700,000 distinct CDR3 sequences, about 20% seen once. The same specimen was also included in a second study, on T cells expressing NK-cell markers. That work contributes: The study did not resolve the HCMV specificity of expanded NKG2C+ T cell clones.

The specimen sequenced was PBMCs. The TCR sequence derives from a woman younger than 35 in good health. The rearrangement joins TRBV27 to TRBJ1-1; the D is unclear. For the CDR3, the DNA is TGTGCCACCAGTCGGGGAGGGATAGCTTTCTTT. Translating it yields CATSRGGIAFF.